This is a list of T cell receptor beta chains from one sample in a study of blood T cells in healthy people across ages. MiXCR, run by TCRdb on the 5' RACE reads, gives a single entry per CDR3 protein. The sample contains 650,000 to 800,000 distinct CDR3 sequences, under 45% of which appear only once. The sequenced sample was blood. These receptor sequences come from a man aged 60-69 years in good health. Each CDR3 is given with its conserved first and last residue. D genes are given only for firm matches. Clone size is stated in some rows and not others, as once, few, many or a class when expanded.

cdr3_nt: TGTGCCAGCAGTGAAATGGGGGTATCGGGGACTGAAGCTTTCTTT
cdr3_aa: CASSEMGVSGTEAFF
d_call: -
v_call: TRBV2
clone_size: -
j_call: TRBJ1-1

cdr3_nt: TGTGCCACCAGCAGAGACTGGCGGGGGGGCACAGATACGCAGTATTTT
cdr3_aa: CATSRDWRGGTDTQYF
d_call: TRBD2
v_call: TRBV15
clone_size: -
j_call: TRBJ2-3

cdr3_nt: TGTGCCAGCACGGCGGACAAGGTCCTTGGCTACACCTTC
cdr3_aa: CASTADKVLGYTF
d_call: -
v_call: TRBV2
clone_size: few
j_call: TRBJ1-2

cdr3_nt: TGTGCCAGCAGTTTAAGAGAAAAACTGTTTTTT
cdr3_aa: CASSLREKLFF
d_call: -
v_call: TRBV12-3/TRBV12-4
clone_size: -
j_call: TRBJ1-4

cdr3_nt: TGTGCCAGCTCTCGGACAGGGGGCGAACTGAACTACGAGCAGTACTTC
cdr3_aa: CASSRTGGELNYEQYF
d_call: TRBD1
v_call: TRBV6-5
clone_size: -
j_call: TRBJ2-7

cdr3_nt: TGCGCCAGCAACCAAGATTTATCGGACATTGGATCCTACGAGCAGTACTTC
cdr3_aa: CASNQDLSDIGSYEQYF
d_call: -
v_call: TRBV4-3
clone_size: once
j_call: TRBJ2-7

cdr3_nt: TGTGCCAGCAGCCTCCTGGGGACTAGCTTAGAGACCCGGTACTTC
cdr3_aa: CASSLLGTSLETRYF
d_call: TRBD2
v_call: TRBV9
clone_size: -
j_call: TRBJ2-5

cdr3_nt: TGTGCCAGCAGTTTGGGATATAATGAAAAACTGTTTTTT
cdr3_aa: CASSLGYNEKLFF
d_call: -
v_call: TRBV12-3/TRBV12-4
clone_size: few
j_call: TRBJ1-4

cdr3_nt: TGTGCCAGCAGCGGACAGGGGGGGAACTATGGCTACACCTTC
cdr3_aa: CASSGQGGNYGYTF
d_call: TRBD1
v_call: TRBV7-2
clone_size: -
j_call: TRBJ1-2

cdr3_nt: TGCAGCGCCACCCGGCCGCAGGCGTACCAAGAGACCCAGTACTTC
cdr3_aa: CSATRPQAYQETQYF
d_call: -
v_call: TRBV20-1
clone_size: -
j_call: TRBJ2-5

cdr3_nt: TGTGCCAGCAGCGCCTCCGGGACTAGCGCAGATACGCAGTATTTT
cdr3_aa: CASSASGTSADTQYF
d_call: TRBD2
v_call: TRBV7-9
clone_size: few
j_call: TRBJ2-3

cdr3_nt: TGTGCCAGCACCCTTGGGCCAGGCAGGGTGGAGCAGTACTTC
cdr3_aa: CASTLGPGRVEQYF
d_call: -
v_call: TRBV6-5
clone_size: -
j_call: TRBJ2-5

cdr3_nt: TGTGCCAGCAGCCTAAACAGGGAGGCCCAGTACTTC
cdr3_aa: CASSLNREAQYF
d_call: -
v_call: TRBV11-3
clone_size: many
j_call: TRBJ2-5

cdr3_nt: TGCAGCGTTGAAGGAGGGGTCAATGAGCAGTTCTTC
cdr3_aa: CSVEGGVNEQFF
d_call: -
v_call: TRBV29-1
clone_size: many
j_call: TRBJ2-1

cdr3_nt: TGTGCCAGCAGCCACAGTAGGCGGGGACCAACCTACGAGCAGTACTTC
cdr3_aa: CASSHSRRGPTYEQYF
d_call: -
v_call: TRBV28
clone_size: -
j_call: TRBJ2-7